Listed below are T cell receptor beta chains from one sample, sequenced in a study of blood T cell repertoires in COVID-19. Profiled with immunoSEQ multiplex PCR; TCRdb holds only in-frame clones, not every one. The top ten clones hold under 4% of a sample with hundreds of thousands of clones, nearly 90% of them seen once. Sequencing was performed on peripheral blood. The receptor source for this set is a man in his late teens or twenties with active or convalescent COVID-19. Both conserved end residues are part of each CDR3. D genes are given only for firm matches. Where a row states a size, it is once, few, many or the class of an expanded clone; other rows omit it.

TRBJ2-2	TRBV28	NA	TRBD1	CASSPGQGGGELFF	TGTGCCAGCAGTCCCGGACAGGGTGGCGGGGAGCTGTTTTTT
TRBJ2-6	TRBV9	NA	NA	CASSARGRFPGANVLTF	TGTGCCAGCAGCGCCAGGGGAAGATTCCCTGGGGCCAACGTCCTGACTTTC
TRBJ1-1	TRBV5-1	NA	TRBD1	CASSNTGENTEAFF	TGCGCCAGCAGCAACACAGGGGAGAACACTGAAGCTTTCTTT
TRBJ2-1	TRBV15	few	NA	CATSRGAGAPYNEQFF	TGTGCCACCAGCCGGGGGGCGGGAGCCCCCTACAATGAGCAGTTCTTC
TRBJ2-3	TRBV18	NA	TRBD2	CASSPLPTSGTDTQYF	TGTGCCAGCTCACCCCTTCCGACTAGCGGTACAGATACGCAGTATTTT
TRBJ1-2	TRBV9	NA	NA	CASSVEWTALYGYTF	TGTGCCAGCAGCGTAGAATGGACAGCACTCTATGGCTACACCTTC
TRBJ2-7	TRBV28	NA	TRBD1	CASSLGLDRGYEQYF	TGTGCCAGCAGTTTAGGACTCGACAGGGGTTACGAGCAGTACTTC
TRBJ1-5	TRBV6-6	NA	TRBD1	CASTPPGQGSNQPQHF	TGTGCCAGCACCCCACCGGGACAGGGTAGCAATCAGCCCCAGCATTTT
TRBJ1-4	TRBV9	NA	TRBD1	CASSAGQRNEKLFF	TGTGCCAGCAGTGCGGGACAGCGTAATGAAAAACTGTTTTTT
TRBJ1-1	TRBV7-2	once	NA	CASSLVQDTEAFF	TGTGCCAGCAGCTTAGTCCAGGACACTGAAGCTTTCTTT
TRBJ2-1	TRBV19	NA	NA	CASSITGGTYNEQFF	TGTGCCAGTAGTATAACTGGGGGGACTTACAATGAGCAGTTCTTC
TRBJ2-1	TRBV7-3	NA	NA	CASSLNRDNEQFF	TGTGCCAGCAGCTTAAACAGGGATAATGAGCAGTTCTTC
TRBJ2-5	TRBV18	few	NA	CASSPWGRGETQYF	TGTGCCAGCTCACCGTGGGGGCGAGGGGAGACCCAGTACTTC
TRBJ1-2	TRBV27	NA	TRBD1	CASSPETGKGGYTF	TGTGCCAGCAGCCCGGAGACAGGGAAGGGTGGCTACACCTTC
TRBJ1-2	TRBV3-1/TRBV3-2	NA	TRBD1	CASSQIGTGGLFFGYTF	TGTGCCAGCAGCCAGATTGGGACAGGGGGCTTATTTTTTGGCTACACCTTC
TRBJ2-1	TRBV10-2	NA	TRBD2	CASSALAGDNEQFF	TGCGCCAGCAGTGCACTAGCGGGGGATAATGAGCAGTTCTTC
TRBJ2-1	TRBV9	NA	NA	CASSASGLSYNEQFF	TGTGCCAGCAGCGCCTCAGGTTTATCCTACAATGAGCAGTTCTTC
TRBJ1-2	TRBV29-1	NA	NA	CSVGPGGAGYGYTF	NA
TRBJ2-1	TRBV4-2	NA	TRBD2	CASSQEKAGFYNEQFF	TGTGCCAGCAGCCAAGAAAAAGCGGGGTTCTACAATGAGCAGTTCTTC
TRBJ1-2	TRBV7-6	NA	NA	CASSLTESYGYTF	TGTGCCAGCAGCCTAACGGAGAGCTATGGCTACACCTTC
TRBJ1-1	TRBV6-1	NA	NA	CASSEGGQNTEAFF	TGTGCCAGCAGTGAAGGGGGACAGAACACTGAAGCTTTCTTT
TRBJ2-3	TRBV4-2	few	TRBD2	CASSQGPLAGGLADTQYF	TGTGCCAGCAGCCAAGGCCCACTAGCGGGGGGGCTCGCAGATACGCAGTATTTT
TRBJ2-3	TRBV9	NA	TRBD2	CASSVDPGLATDTQYF	TGTGCCAGCAGCGTAGATCCAGGACTAGCGACAGATACGCAGTATTTT
TRBJ1-1	TRBV7-2	NA	NA	CASSAGGAGRTEAFF	TGTGCCAGCAGCGCGGGGGGGGCAGGGAGGACTGAAGCTTTCTTT
TRBJ2-5	TRBV24-1	NA	TRBD2	CATSDRSGTETQYF	TGTGCCACCAGTGACAGAAGCGGGACGGAGACCCAGTACTTC
TRBJ2-7	TRBV7-8	NA	TRBD2	CATSGGRVYEQYF	TGTGCCACCTCCGGGGGGAGGGTCTACGAGCAGTACTTC
TRBJ2-1	TRBV9	NA	TRBD1	CASSQPRDRGFHNEQFF	TGTGCCAGCAGTCAGCCCCGAGACAGGGGCTTTCACAATGAGCAGTTCTTC
TRBJ2-1	TRBV7-6	NA	TRBD2	CASSLVIAGGPREQFF	TGTGCCAGCAGCTTAGTCATTGCGGGAGGGCCGCGGGAGCAGTTCTTC
TRBJ2-3	TRBV29-1	NA	NA	CSVAPRDFTDTQYF	TGCAGCGTTGCGCCCCGGGACTTCACAGATACGCAGTATTTT
TRBJ2-5	TRBV18	NA	TRBD2	CASSPREGSGETQYF	TGTGCCAGCTCACCACGGGAGGGGAGTGGTGAGACCCAGTACTTC
TRBJ1-4	TRBV30	NA	NA	CAWSRRVDEKLFF	TGTGCCTGGAGTAGGAGGGTGGATGAAAAACTGTTTTTT
TRBJ2-2	TRBV10-3	NA	TRBD2	CAIRTGTSGGPTNTGELFF	TGTGCCATCAGGACAGGGACTAGCGGGGGGCCAACGAACACCGGGGAGCTGTTTTTT
TRBJ1-2	TRBV18	once	TRBD1	CASSNRGDYGYTF	TGTGCCAGCTCAAACAGGGGGGACTATGGCTACACCTTC
TRBJ1-1	TRBV29-1	NA	TRBD1	CSVEGTGGATEAFF	TGCAGCGTTGAAGGGACAGGGGGGGCCACTGAAGCTTTCTTT
TRBJ2-1	TRBV11-3	NA	TRBD2	CASSSAGGVYNEQFF	TGTGCCAGCAGCTCAGCGGGAGGGGTCTACAATGAGCAGTTCTTC
TRBJ2-5	TRBV29-1	NA	NA	CSVAVQEETQYF	TGCAGCGTTGCGGTACAGGAAGAGACCCAGTACTTC
TRBJ1-1	TRBV6-5	NA	NA	CASSYAGLEAFF	TGTGCCAGCAGTTACGCGGGGCTTGAAGCTTTCTTT
TRBJ2-1	TRBV24-1	NA	TRBD2	CATSPLPGTSGIDEQFF	TGTGCCACCTCGCCCTTACCCGGGACTAGCGGGATCGATGAGCAGTTCTTC
TRBJ2-7	TRBV20-1	once	TRBD2	CSASIVRRGDEQYF	TGCAGTGCTAGTATCGTCCGACGGGGGGACGAGCAGTACTTC
TRBJ2-7	TRBV7-2	NA	NA	CASSSQGMVYEQYF	TGTGCCAGCAGCTCCCAGGGGATGGTCTACGAGCAGTACTTC
TRBJ2-5	TRBV7-2	once	NA	CASSEEIEETQYF	TGTGCCAGCAGCGAAGAGATAGAAGAGACCCAGTACTTC
TRBJ2-7	TRBV15	NA	TRBD2	CATSRDLLAGVPYEQYF	TGTGCCACCAGCAGAGATCTCCTAGCGGGGGTACCCTACGAGCAGTACTTC
TRBJ1-2	TRBV30	NA	NA	CAWRAAGYTF	TGTGCCTGGAGGGCGGCTGGCTACACCTTC
TRBJ1-1	TRBV9	few	NA	CASSVGTLGNTEAFF	TGTGCCAGCAGCGTTGGGACACTCGGAAACACTGAAGCTTTCTTT
TRBJ2-2	TRBV7-3	NA	NA	CASSARGFDSGELFF	TGTGCCAGCAGCGCCAGGGGTTTCGACTCCGGGGAGCTGTTTTTT
TRBJ1-5	TRBV28	NA	NA	CASSFGQVYQPQHF	TGTGCCAGCAGTTTTGGTCAGGTCTATCAGCCCCAGCATTTT
TRBJ2-3	TRBV6-5	NA	TRBD2	CASSSSGTRIPDTQYF	TGTGCCAGCAGTTCCTCCGGGACTAGAATTCCAGATACGCAGTATTTT
TRBJ2-1	TRBV5-1	NA	TRBD2	CASSSGLAGGPGNEQFF	TGCGCCAGCAGCTCGGGACTAGCGGGAGGGCCTGGGAATGAGCAGTTCTTC
TRBJ1-1	TRBV11-2	NA	NA	CASSFQGKVATEAFF	TGTGCCAGCAGCTTCCAGGGGAAAGTGGCCACTGAAGCTTTCTTT
TRBJ2-1	TRBV12-3/TRBV12-4	NA	NA	CASRASYPLQFF	TGTGCCAGCAGGGCTAGTTACCCGCTGCAGTTCTTC
TRBJ2-6	TRBV9	NA	NA	CASSAFSSGANVLTF	TGTGCCAGCAGCGCCTTTTCCTCTGGGGCCAACGTCCTGACTTTC
TRBJ1-2	TRBV5-5	NA	TRBD1	CASSLNGWDRAGSRYGYTF	TGTGCCAGCAGCTTGAATGGTTGGGACAGGGCTGGGTCTCGGTATGGCTACACCTTC
TRBJ2-5	TRBV7-9	NA	TRBD2	CASSLPFRLAGIGETQYF	TGTGCCAGCAGTCTGCCTTTTCGACTAGCGGGAATCGGGGAGACCCAGTACTTC
TRBJ2-1	TRBV4-2	few	NA	CASSQDQPAEYEQFF	TGTGCCAGCAGCCAAGATCAACCAGCGGAGTATGAGCAGTTCTTC
TRBJ2-7	TRBV2	NA	NA	CASKYWEDYEQYF	TGTGCCAGCAAATACTGGGAGGACTACGAGCAGTACTTC
TRBJ1-2	TRBV16	NA	NA	CASSPTTETYGYTF	TGTGCCAGCAGCCCTACGACAGAAACTTATGGCTACACCTTC
TRBJ1-1	TRBV10-3	once	TRBD1	CAISSPVTGGFTEAFF	TGTGCCATCAGCTCACCCGTGACAGGGGGATTCACTGAAGCTTTCTTT